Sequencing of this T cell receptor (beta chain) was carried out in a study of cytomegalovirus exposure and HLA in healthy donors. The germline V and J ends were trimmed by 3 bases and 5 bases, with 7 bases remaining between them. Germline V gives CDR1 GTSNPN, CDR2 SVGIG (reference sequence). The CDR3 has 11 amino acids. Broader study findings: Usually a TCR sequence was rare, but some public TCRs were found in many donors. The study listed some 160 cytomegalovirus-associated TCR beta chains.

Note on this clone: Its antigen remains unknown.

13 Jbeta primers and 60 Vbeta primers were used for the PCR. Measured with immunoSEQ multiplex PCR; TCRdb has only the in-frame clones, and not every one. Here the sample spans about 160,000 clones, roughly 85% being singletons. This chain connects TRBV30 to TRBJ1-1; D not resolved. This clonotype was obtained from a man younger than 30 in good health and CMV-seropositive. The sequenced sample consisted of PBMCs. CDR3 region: CAWRPGTEAFF. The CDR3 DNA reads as TGTGCCTGGAGGCCGGGGACTGAAGCTTTCTTT.